The present T cell receptor beta chain was sequenced within a study of Tregs in tolerant kidney transplant recipients. TCRdb keeps only in-frame clones here, not all; method: immunoSEQ multiplex PCR. This sample's table reports approximately 24,000 clones. The CDR3 length is 16 residues. V was clipped by 3 bases and J by 3 bases; unmatched bases: 7. CDR1 SGHRS and CDR2 YFSETQ come from the germline V gene. Mixed chimerism was transient after nonmyeloablative marrow transplants from related graft donors. Thawed PBMCs were FACS-sorted into unstimulated CD4+CD25+CD127- regulatory T cells, CD4+CD25- non-regulatory cells, CD4 and CD8 cells. As concerns this clone: The read terminates 3 residues ahead of where the CDR3 ends, so the germline J gene completes it.

The sequences come from CD4+ T cells from blood (PBMCs), collected 6 months after the transplant. The clonotype was recovered from a human patient who received a combined kidney and bone marrow transplant. Some T cells may possibly be graft donor cells. V usage is TRBV5-1 and J usage is TRBJ2-5; 11 bases are a match to TRBD2. Incomplete CDR3 DNA: TGCGCCAGCAGCTCGATTAGCGGGGGGGCCGAAGAGACC. It codes for CASSSISGGAEET. The CDR3 in its entirety is CASSSISGGAEETQYF. Together with reference TRBV5-1 and TRBJ2-5, the CDR3 gives the full variable domain: KAGVTQTPRYLIKTRGQQVTLSCSPISGHRSVSWYQQTPGQGLQFLFEYFSETQRNKGNFPGRFSGRQFSNSRSEMNVSTLELGDSALYLCASSSISGGAEETQYFGPGTRLLVL.